Listed here are 14 T cell receptor beta chains from one sample, sequenced in a study of cytomegalovirus exposure and HLA in healthy donors. PCR involved 60 Vbeta and 13 Jbeta primers. The assay was immunoSEQ multiplex PCR, and TCRdb's table has in-frame clones only and misses some. The sample consists of about 180,000 clones, roughly 80% of them appearing once. The sequenced material came from PBMCs. The origin of the receptors is a man in his sixties in good health and CMV-seronegative.

This chain joins TRBV5-1 and TRBJ2-1, with 10 positions matching TRBD2. The CDR3 is 14 amino acids. The V segment lost 7 bases and the J segment 8 bases; nucleotides outside the gene matches: 9. CDR1 is SGHRS, CDR2 YFSETQ, per germline. CDR3 residues: CASGTTSGSHEQFF. As DNA, the CDR3 is TGCGCCAGCGGCACGACTAGCGGGTCCCATGAGCAGTTCTTC.

CDR3 residues: CASSGATGHLYGYTF. CDR3 sequence (DNA): TGTGCCAGCAGCGGAGCCACGGGACACCTATATGGCTACACCTTC. This chain uses TRBV7-8 with TRBJ1-2; tentative D call: TRBD1 (6 bases). V gave up 5 bases and J gave up 5 bases, with 18 bases separating them. The CDR3 has 15 residues. The germline V gene encodes CDR1 SGHVS and CDR2 FQNEAQ.

The CDR3 coding sequence is TGTGCCAGCAGCTCCTCGGGCAGGGAAAAGACCCAGTACTTC. The encoded protein is CASSSSGREKTQYF. The chain couples TRBV7-9 to TRBJ2-5, with a weak D call TRBD1 (5 bases). Deletions cut 4 bases from V and 6 bases from J, with 15 bases between. There are 14 residues in the CDR3. Looked up from germline, CDR1 is SEHNR and CDR2 is FQNEAQ (reference sequence).

This clone was counted only a few times. The CDR3 sequence is CSASGTQDGSNEKLFF. The CDR3 DNA is TGCAGCGCGTCCGGGACCCAGGACGGGAGTAATGAAAAACTGTTTTTT. The chain is built from TRBV29-1 and TRBJ1-4; D perhaps matches TRBD1 (5 bases). V was clipped by 7 bases and J by 4 bases, with 22 bases between them. Germline V CDR1 and CDR2: SQVTM, ANQGSEA. There are 16 residues in the CDR3.

V and J are TRBV27 and TRBJ2-1, with a possible D match to TRBD2 (7 bases). CDR1 is MNHEY, CDR2 SMNVEV, per germline (reference sequence). V lost 4 bases, J lost 4 bases, and 11 bases lay in between. The CDR3 is 14 residues long. DNA of the CDR3: TGTGCCAGCAGTTCGGGGGGCCAGTACAATGAGCAGTTCTTC. This codes for CASSSGGQYNEQFF.

This clone has more than one count but fewer than ten. This chain uses TRBV4-3 with TRBJ2-3; 10 bases match TRBD2. The V segment lost 0 bases and the J segment 4 bases; nucleotides outside the gene matches: 4. This CDR3 spans 16 amino acids. Germline-derived CDR1 and CDR2 are LGHNA and YSLEER. CDR3 sequence reads: CASSQDSSGSSDTQYF. The CDR3 nucleotides are TGCGCCAGCAGCCAAGACTCTAGCGGGAGTTCAGATACGCAGTATTTT.

The chain uses TRBV25-1 and TRBJ2-7; TRBD1 matches 7 bases. V lost 5 bases and J lost 6; bases outside the gene matches: 7. The CDR3 contains 13 residues. Germline V gives CDR1 MGHDK, CDR2 SYGVNS. CDR3 DNA sequence: TGTGCCAGCAGTTCCCTCAGGGGGACCGAGCAGTACTTC. Its protein product is CASSSLRGTEQYF.

This chain connects TRBV27 to TRBJ1-4; the match to TRBD1 covers 7 bases. V shed 5 bases and J 7 bases; nucleotides not matched to a gene: 7. From germline, CDR1 is MNHEY and CDR2 SMNVEV (reference sequence). CDR3 length equals 14 residues. CDR3 region: CASSMTGHLEKLFF. The CDR3, as DNA: TGTGCCAGCAGTATGACAGGGCACCTTGAAAAACTGTTTTTT.

This clone was counted a few times. The CDR3 DNA follows: TGTGCCAGCACCAGAGGACAGGGGGATGCAGAAGCTTTCTTT. Translation: CASTRGQGDAEAFF. The chain recombines TRBV2 with TRBJ1-1; 10 nucleotides align to TRBD1. The J segment lost 8 bases and the V segment lost 7 bases, leaving 10 bases of the junction unmatched. The germline V gene has CDR1 SNHLY and CDR2 FYNNEI. This CDR3 is built from 14 residues.

The chain is built from TRBV7-9 and TRBJ1-3; TRBD1 might be the D (6 bases). Between the trimmed V and J ends, which lost 5 bases and 0 bases, there was a span of 11 bases. The CDR3 is made up of 15 amino acids. From germline, CDR1 is SEHNR and CDR2 FQNEAQ (reference sequence). CDR3 DNA sequence: TGTGCCAGCAGCCTCGACAGGATCTCTGGAAACACCATATATTTT. Amino acid sequence: CASSLDRISGNTIYF. Together with reference TRBV7-9 and TRBJ1-3, the CDR3 gives the full variable domain: DTGVSQNPRHKITKRGQNVTFRCDPISEHNRLYWYRQTLGQGPEFLTYFQNEAQLEKSRLLSDRFSAERPKGSFSTLEIQRTEQGDSAMYLCASSLDRISGNTIYFGEGSWLTVV.

The chain links TRBV30 to TRBJ2-1, with 8 bases fitting TRBD2. After removal of 3 bases from V and 5 bases from J, the junction contained 9 bases not matched to a gene. The CDR3 consists of 15 residues. Germline CDR1 GTSNPN, CDR2 SVGIG (reference sequence). CDR3 in amino acids: CAWSREGQSNNEQFF. As DNA, the CDR3 is TGTGCCTGGAGCCGGGAGGGCCAGTCCAACAATGAGCAGTTCTTC.

This clone appeared a few times. This rearrangement joins TRBV30 to TRBJ2-7; 7 bases match TRBD2. Unmatched junction bases numbered 9, after V lost 0 bases and J lost 1 base. Germline V gene data show CDR1 as GTSNPN and CDR2 as SVGIG (reference sequence). This CDR3 has 16 residues. CDR3 in amino acids: CAWSVVPGTISYEQYF. The CDR3 DNA is TGTGCCTGGAGTGTCGTCCCAGGGACTATATCCTACGAGCAGTACTTC.

V is TRBV23-1 and J is TRBJ2-7, with 11 bases fitting TRBD1. TRBV23-1 is classed as an ORF, of uncertain function. The junction had 1 base not matched to a gene; V was cut back by 3 bases and J by 12 bases. The CDR3 contains 11 residues. The DNA for the CDR3 is TGCGCCAGCAGTCAGGACAGGGGGCGGTACTTC. Encoded protein: CASSQDRGRYF.

The gene calls are TRBV7-3 and TRBJ2-7, with 10 bases that match TRBD2. The CDR3 has 17 residues. Unmatched junction bases numbered 13, after V lost 1 base and J lost 7 bases. From germline, CDR1 is SGHTA and CDR2 FQGTGA. CDR3 region: CASSLRHRGLAAGEQYF. The CDR3 coding sequence is TGTGCCAGCAGCTTAAGGCACCGAGGACTAGCGGCGGGTGAGCAGTACTTC.